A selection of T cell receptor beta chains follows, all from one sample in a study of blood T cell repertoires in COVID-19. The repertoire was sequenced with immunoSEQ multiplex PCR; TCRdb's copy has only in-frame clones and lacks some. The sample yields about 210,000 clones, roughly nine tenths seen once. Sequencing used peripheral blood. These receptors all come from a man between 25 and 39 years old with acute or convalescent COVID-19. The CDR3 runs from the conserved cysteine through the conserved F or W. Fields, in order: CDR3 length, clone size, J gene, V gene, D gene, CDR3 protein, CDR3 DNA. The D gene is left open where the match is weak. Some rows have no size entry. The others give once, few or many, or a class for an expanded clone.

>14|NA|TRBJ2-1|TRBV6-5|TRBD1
CASKRTGVYNEQFF
TGTGCCAGCAAACGGACAGGGGTATACAATGAGCAGTTCTTC
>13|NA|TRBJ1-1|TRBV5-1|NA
CASSLEQGTEAFF
TGCGCCAGCAGCTTGGAACAGGGAACTGAAGCTTTCTTT
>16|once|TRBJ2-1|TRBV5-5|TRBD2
CASSLSQRELYNEQFF
TGTGCCAGCAGCTTGTCTCAGCGGGAGTTATACAATGAGCAGTTCTTC
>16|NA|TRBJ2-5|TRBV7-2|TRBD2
CASSLRWLAGKETQYF
TGTGCCAGCAGCCTGCGTTGGCTAGCGGGGAAAGAGACCCAGTACTTC
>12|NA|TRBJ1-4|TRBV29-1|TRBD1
CSVTGTNEKLFF
TGCAGCGTGACAGGGACTAATGAAAAACTGTTTTTT
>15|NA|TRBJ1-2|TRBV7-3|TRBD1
CASSAGGIPGPSYTF
TGTGCCAGCAGCGCAGGGGGTATTCCGGGACCCAGCTACACCTTC
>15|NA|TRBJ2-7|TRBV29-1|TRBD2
CSVIFNGRSTYEQYF
TGCAGCGTGATTTTTAACGGGAGGTCAACCTACGAGCAGTACTTC
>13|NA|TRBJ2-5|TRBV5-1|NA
CASSLANEETQYF
TGCGCCAGCAGCTTGGCAAATGAAGAGACCCAGTACTTC
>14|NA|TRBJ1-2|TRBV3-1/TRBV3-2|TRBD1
CASSQGTGVGGYTF
TGTGCCAGCAGCCAAGGGACAGGGGTTGGGGGCTACACCTTC
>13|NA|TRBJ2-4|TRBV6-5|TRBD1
CASSQGQGNIQYF
TGTGCCAGCAGTCAGGGACAGGGCAACATTCAGTACTTC
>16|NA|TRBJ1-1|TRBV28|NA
CASSLRVGGLNTEAFF
TGTGCCAGCAGTTTAAGAGTTGGCGGGTTGAACACTGAAGCTTTCTTT
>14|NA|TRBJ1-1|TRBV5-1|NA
CASSLMDTNTEAFF
TGCGCCAGCAGCTTGATGGACACAAACACTGAAGCTTTCTTT
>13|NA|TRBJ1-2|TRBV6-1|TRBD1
CASSDDRGHRYTF
TGTGCCAGCAGTGACGACAGGGGGCATCGCTACACCTTC
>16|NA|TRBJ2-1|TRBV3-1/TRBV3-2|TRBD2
CASSQVWSGGVNEQFF
TGTGCCAGCAGCCAAGTTTGGAGCGGGGGGGTCAATGAGCAGTTCTTC
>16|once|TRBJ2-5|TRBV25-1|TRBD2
CASSDSWGGLRETQYF
TGTGCCAGCAGTGACTCGTGGGGGGGGTTGAGAGAGACCCAGTACTTC
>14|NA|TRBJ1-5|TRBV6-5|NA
CASSPTEAWQPQHF
TGTGCCAGCAGCCCGACCGAGGCGTGGCAGCCCCAGCATTTT
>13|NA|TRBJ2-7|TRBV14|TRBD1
CASSQTGTGDYNF
TGTGCCAGCAGCCAAACCGGGACAGGGGATTATAACTTC
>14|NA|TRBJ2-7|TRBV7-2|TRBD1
CASRGGLKSYEQYF
TGTGCCAGCAGAGGGGGCCTCAAGTCCTACGAGCAGTACTTC
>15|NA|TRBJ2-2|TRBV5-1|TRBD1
CASSSDRVRTGELFF
TGCGCCAGCAGCTCTGACAGGGTGAGGACCGGGGAGCTGTTTTTT
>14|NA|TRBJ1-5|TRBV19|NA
CASRLPGSNQPQHF
TGTGCCAGTCGCCTTCCGGGGAGCAATCAGCCCCAGCATTTT
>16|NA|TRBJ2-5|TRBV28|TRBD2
CASSLLLAGGRETQYF
TGTGCCAGCAGTTTATTATTAGCGGGGGGGCGTGAGACCCAGTACTTC
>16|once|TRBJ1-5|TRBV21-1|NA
CASSPLGRRGGQPQHF
TGTGCCAGCAGCCCTCTGGGGCGCAGGGGTGGTCAGCCCCAGCATTTT
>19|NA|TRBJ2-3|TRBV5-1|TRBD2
CASSYYRTSGAKGGDTQYF
TGCGCCAGCAGCTACTACCGAACTAGCGGGGCAAAGGGTGGGGATACGCAGTATTTT
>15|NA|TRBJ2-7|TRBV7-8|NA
CASNLRRHNTYEQYF
TGTGCCAGCAACCTGCGGCGGCATAACACTTACGAGCAGTACTTC
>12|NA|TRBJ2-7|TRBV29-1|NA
CSVEEQGAEQYF
TGCAGCGTTGAAGAACAGGGAGCCGAGCAGTACTTC
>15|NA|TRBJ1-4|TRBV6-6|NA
CASSPTGTLNEKLFF
TGTGCCAGCAGTCCTACAGGGACCCTTAATGAAAAACTGTTTTTT
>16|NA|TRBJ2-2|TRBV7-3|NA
CASSLTGAANTGELFF
TGTGCCAGCAGCTTAACGGGAGCGGCAAACACCGGGGAGCTGTTTTTT
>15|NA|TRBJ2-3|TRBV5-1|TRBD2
CASKNQAGIADTQYF
TGCGCCAGCAAGAATCAAGCGGGAATCGCAGATACGCAGTATTTT
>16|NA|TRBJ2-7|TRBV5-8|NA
CASSLDRPTPSYEQYF
TGTGCCAGCAGCTTGGATAGGCCGACTCCCTCCTACGAGCAGTACTTC
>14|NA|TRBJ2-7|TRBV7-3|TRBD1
CASSLMGQGYEQYF
TGTGCCAGCAGTCTAATGGGACAGGGCTACGAGCAGTACTTC
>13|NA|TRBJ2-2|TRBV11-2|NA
CASSRDISRVLFF
TGTGCCAGCAGTCGGGACATTTCGCGGGTGCTGTTTTTT
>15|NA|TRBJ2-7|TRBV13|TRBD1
CASSLDPGQGYEQYF
TGTGCCAGCAGCTTAGATCCGGGACAGGGCTACGAGCAGTACTTC
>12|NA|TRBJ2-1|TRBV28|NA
CASRFGNNEQFF
TGTGCCAGCAGATTCGGGAACAATGAGCAGTTCTTC